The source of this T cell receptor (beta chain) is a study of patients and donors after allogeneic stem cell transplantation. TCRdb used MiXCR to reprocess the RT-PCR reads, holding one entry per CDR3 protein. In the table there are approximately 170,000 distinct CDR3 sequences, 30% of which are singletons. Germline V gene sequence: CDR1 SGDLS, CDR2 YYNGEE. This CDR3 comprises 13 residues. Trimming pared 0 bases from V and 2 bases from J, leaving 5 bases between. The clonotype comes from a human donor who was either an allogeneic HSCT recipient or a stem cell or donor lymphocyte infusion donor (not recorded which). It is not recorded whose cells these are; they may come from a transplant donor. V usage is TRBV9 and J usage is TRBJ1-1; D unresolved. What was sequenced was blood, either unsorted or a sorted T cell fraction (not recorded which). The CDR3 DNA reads TGTGCCAGCAGCGTAGGGTCAAACACTGAAGCTTTCTTT. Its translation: CASSVGSNTEAFF.